These 12 T cell receptor beta chains were all obtained from the same sample, sequenced in a study of T cell responses to AZD1222 COVID-19 vaccine. The method was immunoSEQ multiplex PCR; TCRdb's version includes in-frame clones alone and lacks a portion of them. The profile shows under 200,000 clones, 88% of them singletons. The source material was peripheral blood, sampled 28 days after the second AZD1222 dose. The receptors come from an adult who received the AZD1222 COVID-19 vaccine.

The chain recombines TRBV11-3 with TRBJ2-5; D perhaps matches TRBD1 (5 bases). V lost 1 base and J lost 2, with 11 bases in between. The CDR3 is made up of 15 amino acids. The germline CDR1 and CDR2 sequences are SGHNT and YENEEA. CDR3 nucleotides: TGTGCCAGCAGCTTAGGGCAGGGTAGTCAAGAGACCCAGTACTTC. This codes for CASSLGQGSQETQYF.

Details on this clone: Compared with germline, one end of the junction differs, possibly owing to a read error. V and J are TRBV6-5 and TRBJ1-5; 8 bases map to TRBD1. The CDR3 is made up of 15 amino acids. Germline CDR1 MNHEY, CDR2 SVGAGI. The CDR3 loop reads CARRVDRAGGQPQHF. The CDR3 region has the DNA TGTGCCCGCAGGGTGGACAGGGCGGGTGGGCAGCCCCAGCATTTT.

A remark on this clone: Other nucleotide sequences in the sample specify the same CDR3. The chain couples TRBV12-3 or TRBV12-4 to TRBJ1-5; D not certain. Trimming shortened V by 5 bases and J by 6 bases, and 8 bases separated the two germline ends. This CDR3 comprises 12 residues. The CDR3: CASSLEGQPQHF. The CDR3 DNA is TGTGCCAGCAGTCTGGAGGGTCAGCCCCAGCATTTT.

The chain combines TRBV10-3 with TRBJ2-1; D gene unclear. The CDR3 consists of 16 residues. In germline, CDR1 is ENHRY, CDR2 SYGVKD. Trimming removed 3 bases at V and 0 bases at J, with 12 bases between. DNA of the CDR3: TGTGCCATCAGTGATAGGGCGGAGAGCTCCTACAATGAGCAGTTCTTC. Amino acid sequence: CAISDRAESSYNEQFF.

The chain employs TRBV5-1 and TRBJ2-7; no clear D gene. The germline V gene has CDR1 SGHRS and CDR2 YFSETQ. Trimming pared 3 bases from V and 4 bases from J, leaving 11 bases between. This CDR3 comprises 13 residues. The CDR3 loop is CASSSGRSYEQYF. As DNA, the CDR3 is TGCGCCAGCAGCTCCGGACGGTCGTACGAGCAGTACTTC.

The chain has TRBV2 and TRBJ1-5; 12 bases line up with TRBD1. The CDR3 is 14 residues long. Germline CDR1 is SNHLY and CDR2 is FYNNEI. Trimming removed 8 bases from V and 7 bases from J; junction bases left unmatched: 6. The CDR3 loop reads CASGGTGGRQPQHF. The DNA for the CDR3 is TGTGCCAGCGGCGGGACAGGGGGCCGGCAGCCCCAGCATTTT.

The chain employs TRBV4-2 and TRBJ2-7; 9 bases agree with TRBD2. Trimming removed 0 bases from V and 2 bases from J; junction bases left unmatched: 5. CDR1 and CDR2 from the germline V gene are LGHNA and YNFKEQ. This CDR3 comprises 16 residues. The CDR3 bases are TGTGCCAGCAGCCAAGATCGTAGCGGGAGTCCCTACGAGCAGTACTTC. Translating it yields CASSQDRSGSPYEQYF.

V and J are TRBV5-1 and TRBJ2-3, with 12 bases identical to TRBD2. Germline lookup yields CDR1 SGHRS and CDR2 YFSETQ. V shed 1 base and J 4 bases; nucleotides not matched to a gene: 7. The CDR3 is made up of 17 amino acids. As DNA, the CDR3 is TGCGCCAGCAGCTTGCCTAGCGGGAGGGCCTATGCAGATACGCAGTATTTT. Protein: CASSLPSGRAYADTQYF. The full variable domain, its missing parts supplied by reference TRBV5-1 and TRBJ2-3, is KAGVTQTPRYLIKTRGQQVTLSCSPISGHRSVSWYQQTPGQGLQFLFEYFSETQRNKGNFPGRFSGRQFSNSRSEMNVSTLELGDSALYLCASSLPSGRAYADTQYFGPGTRLTVL.

The genes are TRBV7-8 and TRBJ1-2; unclear D gene. The germline V gene encodes CDR1 SGHVS and CDR2 FQNEAQ. Trimming pared 4 bases from V and 8 bases from J, leaving 14 bases between. The CDR3 has 13 residues. CDR3 residues: CASSSDPVVGYTF. In DNA form, the CDR3 reads TGTGCCAGCAGCTCGGACCCAGTTGTGGGCTACACCTTC.

V usage is TRBV5-6 and J usage is TRBJ1-5; D unclear. Germline values: CDR1 SGHDT, CDR2 YYEEEE. The CDR3 runs 15 residues. Trimming took off 0 bases at V and 3 bases at J, with 10 bases between the two ends. The CDR3 nucleotides are TGTGCCAGCAGCTTGGAAGTGTACACCAATCAGCCCCAGCATTTT. Translation gives CASSLEVYTNQPQHF.

The V gene is TRBV19, the J gene TRBJ2-3; D perhaps matches TRBD2 (6 bases). Germline V gene lookup returns CDR1 LNHDA and CDR2 SQIVND (reference sequence). The CDR3 consists of 15 residues. The V end was cut by 4 bases, the J end by 0 bases, with 11 bases between. In DNA, the CDR3 is TGTGCCAGTAGTACGGGACTCCCTAGCACAGATACGCAGTATTTT. This encodes CASSTGLPSTDTQYF.

The chain combines TRBV3-1 (or the pseudogene TRBV3-2) with TRBJ2-1, with 10 bases aligning to TRBD1. The CDR3 has 15 residues. V was clipped by 3 bases and J by 6 bases; unmatched bases: 5. Germline CDR1 LGHDT, CDR2 YNNKEL (reference sequence). CDR3 coding DNA: TGTGCCAGCAGCCAGACGGGACAGGGGCTCAATGAGCAGTTCTTC. This gives the protein CASSQTGQGLNEQFF.